This note documents a single TCR beta chain sequence. The CDR3 covers 16 residues. V lost 1 base and J 8 bases, leaving 17 bases between the germline ends. CDR1 is SGHDN, CDR2 FVKESK, per germline. This sample is drawn from a study of T cells in Graves' hyperthyroidism and ophthalmopathy. Using RNA transcripts as the source, TCR beta CDR3 regions were amplified. An initial round of RT-PCR targeting the TCR CDR3 relied on the HTBI primer set. TCRdb reprocessed the multiplex PCR reads with MiXCR, giving one entry per CDR3 protein. The table shows 350,000 or so distinct CDR3 sequences, with roughly 21% occurring only once.

The sample comprised blood. The gene calls are TRBV14 and TRBJ1-4; the D gene is possibly TRBD1 (6 bases). The clonotype comes from a woman aged 50 to 60 with Graves' hyperthyroidism. CDR3 in amino acids: CASSQAHRGGREKLFF. Here the CDR3 DNA reads TGTGCCAGCAGCCAAGCCCATCGCGGGGGGCGAGAAAAACTGTTTTTT.